Listed below are T cell receptor beta chains from one sample, sequenced in a study of blood T cell repertoires in COVID-19. Here immunoSEQ multiplex PCR was the method, and the copy in TCRdb shows in-frame clones only, minus some. The table shows 140,000 to 150,000 clones, with roughly 88% occurring only once. The sequencing sample was made of PBMCs or T cells enriched from blood (not recorded which). The source of these receptors is a woman aged 25 to 39 with acute COVID-19. CDR3s include the opening cysteine and the closing phenylalanine or tryptophan. The order of the fields is J gene, V gene, clone size, CDR3 protein. Clone size appears in some rows only: once, few, many, or a class for an expanded clone.

TRBJ2-3 TRBV7-3 - CASSLRQVPDTQYF
TRBJ1-5 TRBV2 - CASSEGGTGNQPQHF
TRBJ2-7 TRBV20-1 - CSAPHNSLQYF
TRBJ2-1 TRBV28 - CASSLITSVDVLNEQFF
TRBJ1-1 TRBV27 - CASSFSTGPEAFF
TRBJ2-7 TRBV18 - CASSPLAEASYEQYF
TRBJ1-2 TRBV6-6 - CATKPGEYGYTF
TRBJ2-5 TRBV7-9 few CASSLSLAQETQYF
TRBJ2-7 TRBV7-9 - CASSFAGGGEQYF
TRBJ1-2 TRBV9 - CASSAGTVNYGYTF
TRBJ2-2 TRBV7-6 - CASSFSSFPPGELFF
TRBJ2-5 TRBV7-2 - CASSLGASGRGLQETQYF
TRBJ2-2 TRBV5-4 - CASSFYRVSTGELFF
TRBJ2-7 TRBV9 few CASSVGTSFNEQYF
TRBJ2-5 TRBV5-8 - CASSVSPAGLETQYF
TRBJ2-7 TRBV7-2 - CASSLARTHTYEQYF
TRBJ2-3 TRBV5-4 once CASSPDRAITDTQYF
TRBJ2-7 TRBV27 - CASSPGLAVSYEQYF
TRBJ1-5 TRBV18 - CASSRASNQPQHF
TRBJ1-4 TRBV29-1 - CSVEGLGTNEKLFF
TRBJ2-3 TRBV5-1 - CASSLSGVALGGTDTQYF
TRBJ2-7 TRBV9 - CASSVGQGAIYEQYF
TRBJ1-6 TRBV28 once CASSLAGYSPLHF
TRBJ2-7 TRBV27 - CASRRDYSYEQYF
TRBJ1-6 TRBV11-2 - CASSNGASPLHF
TRBJ2-6 TRBV10-3 - CAITEQGTKVLTF
TRBJ2-7 TRBV5-6 - CASSPTGRKVLEQYF
TRBJ2-7 TRBV4-3 few CASSQTGAAHEQYF
TRBJ1-2 TRBV28 - CASSFPGGYTF
TRBJ2-3 TRBV27 - CASGEREGVTDTQYF
TRBJ2-7 TRBV21-1 - CASSKRRTVKPYEQYF
TRBJ2-5 TRBV5-1 - CASSLGTAGWTQYF
TRBJ1-1 TRBV6-4 once CASRTEGLLNTEAFF
TRBJ2-7 TRBV15 - CATSREGQGSYEQYF
TRBJ2-5 TRBV29-1 - CSVNRGQETQYF
TRBJ1-1 TRBV5-1 few CASSDPRQGWTEAFF
TRBJ1-2 TRBV29-1 once CSVEDSDNGYTF
TRBJ2-2 TRBV7-9 many CASSGTSYDTGELFF
TRBJ2-7 TRBV5-1 - CASSPGEWLEQYF
TRBJ2-2 TRBV9 - CASSSQGGNTGELFF
TRBJ2-3 TRBV28 - CASSFGEGADTQYF
TRBJ2-1 TRBV3-1/TRBV3-2 - CASSQDPGLAGADEQFF
TRBJ1-5 TRBV19 - CASSKGQDNQPQHF
TRBJ2-7 TRBV28 - CASLRWGAGGPSFEQYF
TRBJ1-1 TRBV6-5 - CASRGGVYTEAFF
TRBJ2-1 TRBV12-3/TRBV12-4 once CASSFSGTWGFF
TRBJ2-7 TRBV5-4 - CASSLGTVSLYEQYF
TRBJ1-5 TRBV28 - CASSPPSDTYQPQHF
TRBJ2-7 TRBV7-9 - CASSAGQGNNEQYF
TRBJ1-1 TRBV18 - CASSPRGGRAGTEAFF
TRBJ1-1 TRBV3-1/TRBV3-2 - CASSQSLALAEAFF